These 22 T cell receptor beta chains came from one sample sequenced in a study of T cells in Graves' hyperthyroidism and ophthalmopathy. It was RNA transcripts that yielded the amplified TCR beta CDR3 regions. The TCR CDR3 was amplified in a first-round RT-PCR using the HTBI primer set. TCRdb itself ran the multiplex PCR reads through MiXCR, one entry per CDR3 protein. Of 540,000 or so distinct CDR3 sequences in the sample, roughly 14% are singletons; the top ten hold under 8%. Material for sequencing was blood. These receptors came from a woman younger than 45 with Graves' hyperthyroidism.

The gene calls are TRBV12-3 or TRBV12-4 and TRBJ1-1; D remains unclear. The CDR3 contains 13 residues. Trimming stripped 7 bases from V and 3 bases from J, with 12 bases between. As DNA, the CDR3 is TGTGCCAGCACCCTGGGAGGTCACACTGAAGCTTTCTTT. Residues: CASTLGGHTEAFF.

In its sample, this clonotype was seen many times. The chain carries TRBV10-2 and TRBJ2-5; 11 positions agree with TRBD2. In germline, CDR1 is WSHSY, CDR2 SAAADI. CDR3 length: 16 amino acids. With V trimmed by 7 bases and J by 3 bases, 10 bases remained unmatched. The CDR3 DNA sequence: TGCGCCAGCATGCCGTTACTAGCGGGAGTGGAAGAGACCCAGTACTTC. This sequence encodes CASMPLLAGVEETQYF.

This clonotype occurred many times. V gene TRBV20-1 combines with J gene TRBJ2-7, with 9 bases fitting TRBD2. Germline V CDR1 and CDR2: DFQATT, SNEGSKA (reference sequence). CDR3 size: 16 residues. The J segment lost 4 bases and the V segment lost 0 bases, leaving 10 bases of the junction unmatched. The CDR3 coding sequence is TGCAGTGCTAGAGATCTGGGGCGGGAGGGCCGGTACGAGCAGTACTTC. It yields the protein CSARDLGREGRYEQYF.

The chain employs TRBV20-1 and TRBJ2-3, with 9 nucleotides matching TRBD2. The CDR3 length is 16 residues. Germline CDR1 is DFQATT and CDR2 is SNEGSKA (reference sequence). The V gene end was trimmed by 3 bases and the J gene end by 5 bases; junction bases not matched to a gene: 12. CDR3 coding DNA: TGCAGTGCTAGGGTCGACGGCGGGAGGGCCGGAGATACGCAGTATTTT. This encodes CSARVDGGRAGDTQYF.

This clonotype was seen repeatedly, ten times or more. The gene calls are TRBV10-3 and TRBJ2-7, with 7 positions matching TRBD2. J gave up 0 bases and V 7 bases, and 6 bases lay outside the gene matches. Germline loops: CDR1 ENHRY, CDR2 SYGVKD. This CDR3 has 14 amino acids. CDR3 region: CAINWAGDSYEQYF. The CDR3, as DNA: TGTGCCATCAACTGGGCGGGAGACTCCTACGAGCAGTACTTC.

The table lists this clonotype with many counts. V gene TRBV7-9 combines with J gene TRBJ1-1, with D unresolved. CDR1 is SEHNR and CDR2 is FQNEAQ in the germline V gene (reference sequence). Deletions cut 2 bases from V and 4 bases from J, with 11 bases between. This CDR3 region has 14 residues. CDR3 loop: CASSLRASGTEAFF. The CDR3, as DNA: TGTGCCAGCAGCTTAAGGGCCTCGGGCACTGAAGCTTTCTTT.

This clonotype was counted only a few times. In DNA form, the CDR3 reads TGTGCCAGCAGCCAAGGGGGCCTAGCGGGAGTTTCCCAAGAGACCCAGTACTTC. Its protein product is CASSQGGLAGVSQETQYF. The rearrangement joins TRBV4-2 to TRBJ2-5; 10 bases map to TRBD2. The CDR3 has 18 residues. The germline V gene encodes CDR1 LGHNA and CDR2 YNFKEQ. The junction had 9 bases not matched to a gene; V was cut back by 1 base and J by 1 base.

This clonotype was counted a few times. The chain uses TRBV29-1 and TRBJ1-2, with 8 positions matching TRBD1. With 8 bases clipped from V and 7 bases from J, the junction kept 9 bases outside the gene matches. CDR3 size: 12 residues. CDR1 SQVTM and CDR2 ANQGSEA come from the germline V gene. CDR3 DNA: TGCAGCACCCGAGCAGGGACAGGTGGCTACACCTTC. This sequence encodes CSTRAGTGGYTF.

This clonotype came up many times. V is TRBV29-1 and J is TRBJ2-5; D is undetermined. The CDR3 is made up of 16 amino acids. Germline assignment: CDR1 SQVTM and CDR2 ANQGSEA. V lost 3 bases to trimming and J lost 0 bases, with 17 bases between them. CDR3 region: CSVEEGTRSYQETQYF. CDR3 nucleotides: TGCAGCGTTGAGGAAGGTACGCGATCGTACCAAGAGACCCAGTACTTC.

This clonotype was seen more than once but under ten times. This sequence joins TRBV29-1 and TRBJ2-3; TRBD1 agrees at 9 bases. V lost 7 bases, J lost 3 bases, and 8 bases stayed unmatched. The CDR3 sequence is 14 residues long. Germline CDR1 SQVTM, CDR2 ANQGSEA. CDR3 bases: TGCAGCGCTCCGACAGGGGGAAGTACAGATACGCAGTATTTT. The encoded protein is CSAPTGGSTDTQYF.

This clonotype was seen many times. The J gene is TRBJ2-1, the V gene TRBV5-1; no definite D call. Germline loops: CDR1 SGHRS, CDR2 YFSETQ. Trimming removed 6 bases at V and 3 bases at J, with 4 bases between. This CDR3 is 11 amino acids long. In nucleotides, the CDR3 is TGCGCCAGCAAGGACTACAATGAGCAGTTCTTC. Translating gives CASKDYNEQFF.

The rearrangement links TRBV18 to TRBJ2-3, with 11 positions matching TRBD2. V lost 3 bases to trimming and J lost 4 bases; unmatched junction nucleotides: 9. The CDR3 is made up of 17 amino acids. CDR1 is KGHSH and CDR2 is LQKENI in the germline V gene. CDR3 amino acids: CASSPPLTSGSPDTQYF. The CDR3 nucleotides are TGTGCCAGCTCACCCCCGCTTACTAGCGGGAGCCCAGATACGCAGTATTTT.

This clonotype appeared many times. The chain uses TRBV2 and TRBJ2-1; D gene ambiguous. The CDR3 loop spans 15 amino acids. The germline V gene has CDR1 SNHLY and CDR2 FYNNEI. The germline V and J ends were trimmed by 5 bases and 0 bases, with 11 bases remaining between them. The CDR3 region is CASSPSESSYNEQFF. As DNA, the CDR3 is TGTGCCAGCAGTCCGAGTGAGAGCTCCTACAATGAGCAGTTCTTC.

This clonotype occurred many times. CDR3 region: CSALPSGSSYEQYF. CDR3 coding DNA: TGCAGTGCTCTTCCTAGCGGGAGCTCCTACGAGCAGTACTTC. The V call is TRBV20-1, the J call TRBJ2-7; TRBD2 agrees at 10 bases. Trimming removed 5 bases from V and 0 bases from J; junction bases left unmatched: 4. The germline V gene encodes CDR1 DFQATT and CDR2 SNEGSKA (reference sequence). The CDR3 totals 14 residues.

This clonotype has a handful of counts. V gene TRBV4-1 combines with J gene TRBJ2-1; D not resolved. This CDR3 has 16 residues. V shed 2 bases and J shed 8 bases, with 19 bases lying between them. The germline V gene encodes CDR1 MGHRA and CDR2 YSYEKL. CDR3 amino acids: CASSQINLVSWDEQFF. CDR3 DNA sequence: TGCGCCAGCAGCCAAATCAATCTAGTTTCCTGGGATGAGCAGTTCTTC.

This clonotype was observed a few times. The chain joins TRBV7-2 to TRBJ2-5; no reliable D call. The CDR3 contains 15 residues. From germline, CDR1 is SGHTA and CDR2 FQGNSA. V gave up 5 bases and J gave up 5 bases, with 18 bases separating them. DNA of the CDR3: TGTGCCAGCAGCCCCCGGCTAGGCGAGAGGGAGACCCAGTACTTC. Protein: CASSPRLGERETQYF.

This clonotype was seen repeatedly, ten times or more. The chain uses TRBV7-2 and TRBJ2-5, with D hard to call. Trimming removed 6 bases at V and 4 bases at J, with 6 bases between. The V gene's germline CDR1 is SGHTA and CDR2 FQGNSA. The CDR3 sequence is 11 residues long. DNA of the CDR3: TGTGCCAGCAGTTTAATAGAGACCCAGTACTTC. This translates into CASSLIETQYF.

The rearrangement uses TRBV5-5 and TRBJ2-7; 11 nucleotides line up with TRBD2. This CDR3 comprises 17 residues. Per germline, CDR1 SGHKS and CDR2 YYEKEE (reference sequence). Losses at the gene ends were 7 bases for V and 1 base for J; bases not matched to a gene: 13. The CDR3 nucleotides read TGTGCCAGCTCACGGAATAGCGGGAGGGGCACGTCCTACGAGCAGTACTTC. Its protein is CASSRNSGRGTSYEQYF.

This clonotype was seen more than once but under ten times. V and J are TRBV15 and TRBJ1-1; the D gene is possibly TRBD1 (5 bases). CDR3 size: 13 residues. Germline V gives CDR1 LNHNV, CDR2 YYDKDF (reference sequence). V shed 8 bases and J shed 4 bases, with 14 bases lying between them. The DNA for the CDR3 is TGTGCCACCGAGGGACTATGGAGCACTGAAGCTTTCTTT. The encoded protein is CATEGLWSTEAFF. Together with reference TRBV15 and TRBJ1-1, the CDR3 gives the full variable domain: DAMVIQNPRYQVTQFGKPVTLSCSQTLNHNVMYWYQQKSSQAPKLLFHYYDKDFNNEADTPDNFQSRRPNTSFCFLDIRSPGLGDTAMYLCATEGLWSTEAFFGQGTRLTVV.

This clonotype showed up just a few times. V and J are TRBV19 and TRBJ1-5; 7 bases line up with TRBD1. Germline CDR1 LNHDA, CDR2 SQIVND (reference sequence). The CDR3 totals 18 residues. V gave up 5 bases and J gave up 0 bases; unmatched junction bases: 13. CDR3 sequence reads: CASSALLGTAYSNQPQHF. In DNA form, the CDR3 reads TGTGCCAGTAGTGCCCTCCTTGGGACAGCGTATAGCAATCAGCCCCAGCATTTT.

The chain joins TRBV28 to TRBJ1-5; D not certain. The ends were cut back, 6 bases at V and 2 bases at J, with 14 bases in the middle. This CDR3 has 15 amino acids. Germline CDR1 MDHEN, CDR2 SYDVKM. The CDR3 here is CASRKTGSGNQPQHF. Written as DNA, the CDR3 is TGTGCCAGCAGAAAAACGGGGAGTGGCAATCAGCCCCAGCATTTT.

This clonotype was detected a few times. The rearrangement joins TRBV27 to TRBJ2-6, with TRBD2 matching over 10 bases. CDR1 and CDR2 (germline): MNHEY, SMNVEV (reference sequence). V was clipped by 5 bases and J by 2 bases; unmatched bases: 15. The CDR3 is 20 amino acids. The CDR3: CASSPRLRLAGETGANVLTF. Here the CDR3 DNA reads TGTGCCAGCAGTCCCCGCCTTAGGCTAGCGGGAGAAACTGGGGCCAACGTCCTGACTTTC.